The sequence of this TCR beta chain was determined in a study of OX40 agonist ivuxolimab in advanced cancers. Across the study: Six ivuxolimab dose levels, 0.01 to 10 mg/kg, were given intravenously every 2 weeks. Head and neck, renal cell, melanoma or hepatocellular carcinoma were the cancers that dose-escalation patients had.

Exclusion of a patient followed from autoimmune disease history or systemic immunosuppression. Only in-frame clones appear in the TCRdb table, and some are missing; sequencing was by immunoSEQ multiplex PCR. The sample has just over 90,000 clones, approximately 94% seen once. Germline V gives CDR1 MNHEY, CDR2 SMNVEV (reference sequence). The V gene end was trimmed by 5 bases and the J gene end by 6 bases; junction bases not matched to a gene: 9. The CDR3 runs to 15 residues. The sample in question was CD4+ or CD8+ T cells sorted from blood, obtained in a trial of the OX40 agonist ivuxolimab. This sequence originates from an adult with an advanced solid tumor such as melanoma, head and neck, liver or kidney cancer. The chain joins TRBV27 to TRBJ1-1; 10 positions match TRBD1. CDR3 nucleotides: TGTGCCAGCAGTCCTAGGGACAGGGGAATTTCTGAAGCTTTCTTT. It yields the protein CASSPRDRGISEAFF.